This TCR beta chain was retrieved from a study of blood T cell repertoires in COVID-19. At the level of the study: Acute and convalescent COVID-19 samples came from the United States, Italy and Spain. Nucleic acid was either cDNA or gDNA, and it came from T cells, B-cell-depleted T cells, or PBMCs.

Original processing notes: Reference gene primer amplification gave nucleated cell count estimates. Sequencing used immunoSEQ multiplex PCR; TCRdb keeps in-frame clones, though not all of them. The V and J calls and the clone size are those of that table, but D and trimming were determined from the DNA. The profile shows about 180,000 clones, about four fifths of them singletons. Trimming left V 3 bases short and J 3 bases short, with 11 bases between. CDR1 KGHSH and CDR2 LQKENI come from the germline V gene. The CDR3 sequence is 14 residues long. The TCR sequence derives from an older man with active or convalescent COVID-19. Sequencing was carried out using peripheral blood. This rearrangement joins TRBV18 to TRBJ2-5; D might be TRBD2 (6 bases). The CDR3 loop is CASSPREPKETQYF. The CDR3 DNA reads TGTGCCAGCTCACCCCGGGAGCCTAAAGAGACCCAGTACTTC.